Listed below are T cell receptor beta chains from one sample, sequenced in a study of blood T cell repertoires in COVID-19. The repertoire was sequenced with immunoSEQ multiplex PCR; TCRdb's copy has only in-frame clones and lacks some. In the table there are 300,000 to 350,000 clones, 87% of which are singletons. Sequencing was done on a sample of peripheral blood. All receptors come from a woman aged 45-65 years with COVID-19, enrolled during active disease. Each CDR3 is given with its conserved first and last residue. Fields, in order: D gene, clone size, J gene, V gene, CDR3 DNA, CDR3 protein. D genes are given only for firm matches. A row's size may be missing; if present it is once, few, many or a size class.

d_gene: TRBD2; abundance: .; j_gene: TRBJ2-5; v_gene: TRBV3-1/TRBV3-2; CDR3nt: TGTGCCAGCAGCCAAGACGGGACTAGCGGATCCCGGGAGACCCAGTACTTC; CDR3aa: CASSQDGTSGSRETQYF
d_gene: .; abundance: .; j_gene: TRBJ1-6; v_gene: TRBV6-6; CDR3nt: TGTGCCACGGGGAGCTCCTATAATTCACCCCTCCACTTT; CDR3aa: CATGSSYNSPLHF
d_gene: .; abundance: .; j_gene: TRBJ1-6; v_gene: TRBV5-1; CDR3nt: TGCGCCAGCAGCTTCTCCGGGTCCTATAATTCACCCCTCCACTTT; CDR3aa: CASSFSGSYNSPLHF
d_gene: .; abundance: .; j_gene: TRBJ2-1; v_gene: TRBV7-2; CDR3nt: TGTGCCAGCAGAGGACAAAGCTCCTACAATGAGCAGTTCTTC; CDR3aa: CASRGQSSYNEQFF
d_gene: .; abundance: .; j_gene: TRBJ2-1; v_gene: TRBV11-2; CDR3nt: TGTGCCAGCAGAAGCGGAAGGGCCCCTGAGCAGTTCTTC; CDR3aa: CASRSGRAPEQFF
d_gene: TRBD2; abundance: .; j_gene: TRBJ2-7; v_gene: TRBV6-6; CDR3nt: TGTGCCAGCAGTTACTTATCTGGTAGCGGGAGCTACGAGCAGTACTTC; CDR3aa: CASSYLSGSGSYEQYF
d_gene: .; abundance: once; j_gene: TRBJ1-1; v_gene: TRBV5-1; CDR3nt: TGCGCCAGCAGCTTGGTGCGAGGTTACACTGAAGCTTTCTTT; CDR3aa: CASSLVRGYTEAFF
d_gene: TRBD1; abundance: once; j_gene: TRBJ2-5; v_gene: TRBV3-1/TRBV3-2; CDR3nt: TGTGCCAGCAGCCGCCCATTGACAGGGATCGAAGAGACCCAGTACTTC; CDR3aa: CASSRPLTGIEETQYF
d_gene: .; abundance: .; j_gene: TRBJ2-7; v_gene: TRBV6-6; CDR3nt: TGTGCCAGCAGTTACGAGGCCTCGGTCTACGAGCAGTACTTC; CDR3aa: CASSYEASVYEQYF
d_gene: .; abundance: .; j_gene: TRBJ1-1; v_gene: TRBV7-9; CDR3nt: TGTGCCAGCAGCTTAGGTGCGGATTTGAACACTGAAGCTTTCTTT; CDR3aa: CASSLGADLNTEAFF
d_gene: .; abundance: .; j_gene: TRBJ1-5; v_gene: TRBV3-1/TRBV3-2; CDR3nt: TGTGCCAGCAGCCAAGGGGGAGGTGTTAGCAATCAGCCCCAGCATTTT; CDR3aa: CASSQGGGVSNQPQHF
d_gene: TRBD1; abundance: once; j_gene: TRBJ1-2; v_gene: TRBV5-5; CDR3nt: TGTGCCAGCAGCAACCGATCTACAGGGGAGCGCTACACCTTC; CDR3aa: CASSNRSTGERYTF
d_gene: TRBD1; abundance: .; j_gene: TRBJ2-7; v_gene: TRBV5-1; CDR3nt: TGCGCCAGCAGCTTCGGACAGGGACAGGACGAGCAGTACTTC; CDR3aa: CASSFGQGQDEQYF
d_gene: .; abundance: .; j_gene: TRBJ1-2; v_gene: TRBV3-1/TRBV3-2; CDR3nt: TGTGCCAGCAGGCTACAGGGTGGGGGCTACACCTTC; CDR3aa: CASRLQGGGYTF
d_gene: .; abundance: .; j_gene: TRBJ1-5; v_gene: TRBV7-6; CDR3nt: TGTGCCAGCAGCTTAGCGGAGGGGCATCAGCCCCAGCATTTT; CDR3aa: CASSLAEGHQPQHF
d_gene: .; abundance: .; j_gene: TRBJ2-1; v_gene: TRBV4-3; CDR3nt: TGCGCCAGCAGCCAAGACCGGACAAGGGGAAATGAGCAGTTCTTC; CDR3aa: CASSQDRTRGNEQFF
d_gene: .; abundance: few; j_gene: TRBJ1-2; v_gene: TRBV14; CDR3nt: TGTGCCAGCAGTCGGCCCAGGTTAGGCTATGGCTACACCTTC; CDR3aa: CASSRPRLGYGYTF
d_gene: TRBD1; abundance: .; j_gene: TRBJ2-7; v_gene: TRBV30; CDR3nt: TGTGCCTGGAGTGAGGGGGCCACAGCCACCTACGAGCAGTACTTC; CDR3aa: CAWSEGATATYEQYF
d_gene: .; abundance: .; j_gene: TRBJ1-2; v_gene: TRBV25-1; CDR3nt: TGTGCCAGCAGTACAATGGGGCCCCAGGGGCTCAACTATGGCTACACCTTC; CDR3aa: CASSTMGPQGLNYGYTF
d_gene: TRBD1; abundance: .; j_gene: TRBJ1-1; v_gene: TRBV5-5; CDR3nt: TGTGCCAGCAGACGCGACAGGGCGAACACTGAAGCTTTCTTT; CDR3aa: CASRRDRANTEAFF
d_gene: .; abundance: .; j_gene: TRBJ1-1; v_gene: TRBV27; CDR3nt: TGTGCCAGCACCTCTGGACTGATGAACACTGAAGCTTTCTTT; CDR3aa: CASTSGLMNTEAFF
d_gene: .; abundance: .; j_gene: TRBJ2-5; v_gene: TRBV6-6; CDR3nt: TGTGCCAGCAGTTACTCGGAACAGCGGGCCCTACAGTACTTC; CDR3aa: CASSYSEQRALQYF
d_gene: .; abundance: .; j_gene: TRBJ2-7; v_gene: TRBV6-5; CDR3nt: TGTGCCAGCAGTTACAAGCGAGGAGCCTACGAGCAGTACTTC; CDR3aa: CASSYKRGAYEQYF
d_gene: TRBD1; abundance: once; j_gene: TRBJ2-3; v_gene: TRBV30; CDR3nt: TGTGCCTGGAGCCGGACAGGGGGAAGCACAGATACGCAGTATTTT; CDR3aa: CAWSRTGGSTDTQYF
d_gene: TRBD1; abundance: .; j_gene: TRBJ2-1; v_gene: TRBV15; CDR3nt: TGTGCCACCAGCAGAGATCGGGGGACCAGGGGGCGCACCCAGACTTCCCCCTACAATGAGCAGTTCTTC; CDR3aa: CATSRDRGTRGRTQTSPYNEQFF
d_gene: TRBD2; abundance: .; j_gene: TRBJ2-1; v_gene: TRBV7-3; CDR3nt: TGTGCCACGCGGACTAGCGGGGCGGTCAATGAGCAGTTCTTC; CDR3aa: CATRTSGAVNEQFF
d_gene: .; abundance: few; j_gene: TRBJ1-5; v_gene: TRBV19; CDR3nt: TGTGCCAGTAGTATCAAGAGTAGCAATCAGCCCCAGCATTTT; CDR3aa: CASSIKSSNQPQHF
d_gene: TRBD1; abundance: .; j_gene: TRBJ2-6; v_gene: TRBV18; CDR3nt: TGTGCCAGCTCACCCTTGACAGGGCCAAGCTCTGGGGCCAACGTCCTGACTTTC; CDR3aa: CASSPLTGPSSGANVLTF
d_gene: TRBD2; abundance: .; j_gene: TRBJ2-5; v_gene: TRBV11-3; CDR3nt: TGTGCCAGCAGCGGATCGGGGGGGTCGACAGAGACCCAGTACTTC; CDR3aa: CASSGSGGSTETQYF
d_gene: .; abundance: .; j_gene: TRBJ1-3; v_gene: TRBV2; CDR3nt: TGTGCCAGCAGACTGGGGCCTGGAAACACCATATATTTT; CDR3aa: CASRLGPGNTIYF
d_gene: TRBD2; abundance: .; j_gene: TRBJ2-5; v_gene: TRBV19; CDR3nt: TGTGCCAGTAGTATCGGACTAGCGGGAGTAGTAGAGACCCAGTACTTC; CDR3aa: CASSIGLAGVVETQYF
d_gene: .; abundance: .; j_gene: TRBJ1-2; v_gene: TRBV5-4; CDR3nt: TGTGCCAGCACCAATCTCGGGGGGCAGGGAAGGGCCTATGGCTACACCTTC; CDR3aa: CASTNLGGQGRAYGYTF
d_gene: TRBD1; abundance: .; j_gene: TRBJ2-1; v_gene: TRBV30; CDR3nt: TGTGCCTGGAGTATGACAGGGGGCCGAGAGCAGTTCTTC; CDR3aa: CAWSMTGGREQFF
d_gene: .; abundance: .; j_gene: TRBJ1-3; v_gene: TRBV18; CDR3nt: TGTGCCAGCTCGCTCGAGGGCATCTCTGGAAACACCATATATTTT; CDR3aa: CASSLEGISGNTIYF
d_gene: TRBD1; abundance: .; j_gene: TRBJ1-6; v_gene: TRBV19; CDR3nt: TGTGCCAGTAGTCCCGACCTGACAGGGAGCTCCTATAATTCACCCCTCCACTTT; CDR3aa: CASSPDLTGSSYNSPLHF
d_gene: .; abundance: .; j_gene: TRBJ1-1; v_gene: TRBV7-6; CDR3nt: TGTGCCAGCAGCTTAGAAGGGTTTCCGCGGGGTAGTGAGAACACTGAAGCTTTCTTT; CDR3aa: CASSLEGFPRGSENTEAFF
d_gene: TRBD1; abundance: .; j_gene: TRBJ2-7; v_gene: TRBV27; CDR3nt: TGTGCCAGCAGTTTAGGGACAGGGGGCTCCTACGAGCAGTACTTC; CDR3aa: CASSLGTGGSYEQYF
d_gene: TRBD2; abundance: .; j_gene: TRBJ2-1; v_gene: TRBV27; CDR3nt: TGTGCCAGTAGCCTCGGACTAGCGGGAAAAGGGGTTTACAATGAGCAGTTCTTC; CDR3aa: CASSLGLAGKGVYNEQFF
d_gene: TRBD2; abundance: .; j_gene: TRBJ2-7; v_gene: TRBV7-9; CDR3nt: TGTGCCAGCAGCCCCTTTATGGGACTAGCGGGAGTCGAGCAGTACTTC; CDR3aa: CASSPFMGLAGVEQYF
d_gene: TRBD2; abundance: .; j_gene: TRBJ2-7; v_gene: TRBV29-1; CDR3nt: TGCAGCGCAGGGACTAGCGGATACGAGCAGTACTTC; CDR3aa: CSAGTSGYEQYF
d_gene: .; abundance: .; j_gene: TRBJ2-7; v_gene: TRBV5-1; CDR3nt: TGCGCCAGCAGCTTGAATCAGCCACAGCCTTTTTACGAGCAGTACTTC; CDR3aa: CASSLNQPQPFYEQYF
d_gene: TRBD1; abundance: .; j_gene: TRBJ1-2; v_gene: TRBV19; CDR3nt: TGTGCCAGTAGTATTTCTAAAACAGGGGGTAGCTATGGCTACACCTTC; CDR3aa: CASSISKTGGSYGYTF
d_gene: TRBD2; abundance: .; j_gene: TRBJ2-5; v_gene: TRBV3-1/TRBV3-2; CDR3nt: TGTGCCAGCAGCCAAGGAGGGCTAGCGGGAGGGAGAAAAGAGACCCAGTACTTC; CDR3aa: CASSQGGLAGGRKETQYF
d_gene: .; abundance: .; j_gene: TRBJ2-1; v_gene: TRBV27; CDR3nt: TGTGCCAGCAGTAGAGAGAACTACAATGAGCAGTTCTTC; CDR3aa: CASSRENYNEQFF
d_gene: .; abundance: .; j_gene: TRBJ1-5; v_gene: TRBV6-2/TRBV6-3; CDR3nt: TGTGCCAGCAGTTACTCGACAGGTTTTGTAAGCAATCAGCCCCAGCATTTT; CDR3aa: CASSYSTGFVSNQPQHF
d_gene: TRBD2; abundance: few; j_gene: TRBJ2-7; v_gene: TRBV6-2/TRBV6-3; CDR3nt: TGTGCCAGCAGTTATATCGCCCAGCGGGAATCCTACGAGCAGTACTTC; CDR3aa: CASSYIAQRESYEQYF
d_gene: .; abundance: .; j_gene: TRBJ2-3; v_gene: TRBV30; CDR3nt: TGTGCCTGGGGTCTACAGCGCACAGATACGCAGTATTTT; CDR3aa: CAWGLQRTDTQYF
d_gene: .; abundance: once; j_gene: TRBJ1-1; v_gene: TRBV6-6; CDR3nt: TGTGCCAGCAAACTCCGGGAGGGGAACACTGAAGCTTTCTTT; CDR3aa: CASKLREGNTEAFF
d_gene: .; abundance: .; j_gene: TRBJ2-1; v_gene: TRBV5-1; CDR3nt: TGCGCCAGCAGCTACCAGAACTCCTACAATGAGCAGTTCTTC; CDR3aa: CASSYQNSYNEQFF
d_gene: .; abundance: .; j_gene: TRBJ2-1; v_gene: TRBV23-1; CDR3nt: TGCGCCAGCAGTCGGAGTTCCACGGGCAATGAGCAGTTCTTC; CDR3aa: CASSRSSTGNEQFF